One and the same sample provided the 9 T cell receptor beta chains below, sequenced in a study of control samples from healthy donors and cancer patients. Some clones are missing from TCRdb's copy, which holds only in-frame ones; the method was immunoSEQ multiplex PCR. The sample shows about 72,000 clones, around 92% of them seen only once. Sequencing input: blood. These receptors were obtained from an older woman in good health.

The chain carries TRBV28 and TRBJ1-1; D may be TRBD1 (5 bases). Germline CDR1 MDHEN, CDR2 SYDVKM. V was shortened by 2 bases and J by 4 bases, with 11 bases between the two germline ends. The CDR3 runs to 14 residues. The CDR3 loop reads CASSLTGGSTEAFF. The CDR3 DNA follows: TGTGCCAGCAGTTTAACGGGGGGAAGCACTGAAGCTTTCTTT.

This clone was picked up a small number of times. The gene calls are TRBV7-2 and TRBJ1-2, with 7 bases aligning to TRBD1. The CDR3 runs to 15 residues. Germline CDR1 and CDR2: SGHTA and FQGNSA. V was clipped by 2 bases and J by 6 bases; unmatched bases: 9. Here the CDR3 DNA reads TGTGCCAGCAGCTTAACCGCCGGGACAGCAAATGGCTACACCTTC. Amino acids: CASSLTAGTANGYTF.

The V and J genes are TRBV7-9 and TRBJ1-1; D not certain. This CDR3 has 11 amino acids. CDR1 is SEHNR and CDR2 is FQNEAQ in the germline V gene (reference sequence). V lost 5 bases to trimming and J lost 2 bases, with 3 bases between them. CDR3 in DNA: TGTGCCAGCAGCGTTAACACTGAAGCTTTCTTT. Translation gives CASSVNTEAFF.

J is TRBJ1-3 and V is TRBV14; D not resolved. Deletions cut 4 bases from V and 0 bases from J, with 16 bases between. The CDR3 consists of 17 residues. CDR1 is SGHDN, CDR2 FVKESK, per germline. The CDR3 is CASSLRRGSFSGNTIYF. CDR3 nucleotide sequence: TGTGCCAGCAGCCTTCGGAGAGGTAGTTTCTCTGGAAACACCATATATTTT.

This chain joins TRBV19 and TRBJ1-2, with 7 bases matching TRBD1. Germline V CDR1 and CDR2: LNHDA, SQIVND (reference sequence). CDR3 length equals 15 residues. Unmatched junction bases numbered 11, after V lost 7 bases and J lost 3 bases. The CDR3 DNA is TGTGCCAGTATTGGGGGGACAGTTACAGACTATGGCTACACCTTC. Translated: CASIGGTVTDYGYTF.

The V gene is TRBV5-1, the J gene TRBJ2-5, with 8 bases identical to TRBD1. The CDR3 length is 15 residues. V lost 4 bases and J lost 4; bases outside the gene matches: 9. Germline CDR1 is SGHRS and CDR2 is YFSETQ. CDR3 region: CASSPRGQVGETQYF. DNA of the CDR3: TGCGCCAGCAGCCCCCGGGGACAGGTCGGAGAGACCCAGTACTTC.

The chain links TRBV7-9 to TRBJ2-7; TRBD2 aligns across 8 bases. J lost 7 bases, V lost 5 bases, and 7 bases had no gene match. The CDR3 is made up of 13 amino acids. Germline V gene data show CDR1 as SEHNR and CDR2 as FQNEAQ (reference sequence). CDR3 loop: CASSPSASGEQYF. DNA for the CDR3: TGTGCCAGCAGCCCCTCCGCTAGCGGGGAGCAGTACTTC.

The chain combines TRBV28 with TRBJ2-2, with unresolved D. The germline V gene encodes CDR1 MDHEN and CDR2 SYDVKM. The ends were cut back, 4 bases at V and 3 bases at J, with 6 bases in the middle. This CDR3 has 13 amino acids. The CDR3 sequence is CASSSTYTGELFF. The CDR3 coding sequence is TGTGCCAGCAGTTCCACCTACACCGGGGAGCTGTTTTTT.

J is TRBJ1-3 and V is TRBV12-5, with D perhaps TRBD1 (6 bases). V lost 3 bases, J lost 4 bases, and 13 bases lay in between. The CDR3 runs to 15 residues. Germline loops: CDR1 LGHNT, CDR2 FRNRAP. Here the CDR3 reads CASGFRGARGNTIYF. CDR3 bases: TGTGCTAGTGGTTTTCGGGGGGCGAGAGGAAACACCATATATTTT.